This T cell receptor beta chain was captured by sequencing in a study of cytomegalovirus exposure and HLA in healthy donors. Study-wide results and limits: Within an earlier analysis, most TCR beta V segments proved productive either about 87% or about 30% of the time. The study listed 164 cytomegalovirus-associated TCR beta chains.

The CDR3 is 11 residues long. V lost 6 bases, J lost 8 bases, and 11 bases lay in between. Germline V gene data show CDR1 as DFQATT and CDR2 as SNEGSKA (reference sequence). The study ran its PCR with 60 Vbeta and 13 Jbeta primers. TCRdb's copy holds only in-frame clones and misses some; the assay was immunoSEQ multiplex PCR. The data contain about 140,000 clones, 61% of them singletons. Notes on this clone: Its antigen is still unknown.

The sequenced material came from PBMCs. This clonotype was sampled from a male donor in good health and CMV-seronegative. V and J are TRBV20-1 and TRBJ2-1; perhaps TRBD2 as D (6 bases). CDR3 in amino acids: CSAETSYEQFF. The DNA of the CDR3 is TGCAGTGCAGAGACTAGTTATGAGCAGTTCTTC.